Given below is one TCR beta chain in context. Original processing methods: Amplification of reference gene primers was used by the study to estimate nucleated cell counts. The method was immunoSEQ multiplex PCR; TCRdb's version includes in-frame clones alone and lacks a portion of them. V and J calls and clone size are copied from that table; D and trimming were computed from the DNA. The sample lists roughly 70,000 clones; nearly 90% were seen once. These data originate in a study of blood T cell repertoires in COVID-19. Overall study context: The United States, Italy and Spain were the sources of the acute and convalescent COVID-19 samples. The analysed material was cDNA or gDNA that came from T cells, B-cell-depleted T cells, or PBMCs.

V was shortened by 5 bases and J by 4 bases, with 17 bases between the two germline ends. Germline-derived CDR1 and CDR2 are LNHDA and SQIVND (reference sequence). CDR3 length equals 15 residues. V usage is TRBV19 and J usage is TRBJ1-2; the D gene is possibly TRBD1 (6 bases). This clonotype was obtained from a woman between 50 and 59 years old with active COVID-19. Sequencing was done on a sample of peripheral blood. CDR3 sequence reads: CASSSSGEGPYGYTF. In nucleotides, the CDR3 is TGTGCCAGTAGTTCCTCAGGGGAAGGCCCCTATGGCTACACCTTC.